This is a list of T cell receptor beta chains from one sample in a study of T cell repertoires in cytomegalovirus infection. TCRdb ran MiXCR on the reads and lists one entry per CDR3 protein. The sample shows a few hundred thousand distinct CDR3 sequences, roughly an eighth of them seen only once. The sequencing sample was made of PBMCs. Every receptor here comes from a human donor in good health (CMV status not recorded). Some clones in this sample may be carry-over from other donors' samples. The CDR3 runs from the conserved cysteine through the conserved F or W. The D gene is left open where the match is weak. Not all rows give a size; the values are once, few, many and, for expanded clones, a class.

v_gene: TRBV20-1; abundance: -; j_gene: TRBJ2-4; d_gene: TRBD2; CDR3nt: TGCAGTGCTAGAAGTCCTACCCCGGGACTAGCGGATAATTTTCAGTACTTC; CDR3aa: CSARSPTPGLADNFQYF
v_gene: TRBV25-1; abundance: many; j_gene: TRBJ1-2; d_gene: TRBD1; CDR3nt: TGTGCCAGCGTGGGACAGGCGACTGGCTACACCTTC; CDR3aa: CASVGQATGYTF
v_gene: TRBV20-1; abundance: many; j_gene: TRBJ2-3; d_gene: TRBD2; CDR3nt: TGCAGTGCTAGAGACCCTAGCGGGAGGGGCACAGATACGCAGTATTTT; CDR3aa: CSARDPSGRGTDTQYF
v_gene: TRBV20-1; abundance: many; j_gene: TRBJ2-7; d_gene: -; CDR3nt: TGCAGTGCTAGTGCGGGTATCTCCTACGAGCAGTACTTC; CDR3aa: CSASAGISYEQYF
v_gene: TRBV28; abundance: few; j_gene: TRBJ2-7; d_gene: -; CDR3nt: TGTGCCAGCAGTTCCCTTCCCGGGCAGTACTTC; CDR3aa: CASSSLPGQYF
v_gene: TRBV2; abundance: -; j_gene: TRBJ2-7; d_gene: TRBD1; CDR3nt: TGTGCCAGCAATTCGGGACAGGGGGATAGCGAGCAGTACTTC; CDR3aa: CASNSGQGDSEQYF
v_gene: TRBV18; abundance: few; j_gene: TRBJ2-3; d_gene: TRBD2; CDR3nt: TGTGCCAGCTCATCACTCCGGACTAGCGGGGGTACCACAGATACGCAGTATTTT; CDR3aa: CASSSLRTSGGTTDTQYF
v_gene: TRBV20-1; abundance: few; j_gene: TRBJ2-1; d_gene: TRBD1; CDR3nt: TGCAGTGCGATAAGCGGGACAGGGGGCCAGGAGCAGTTCTTC; CDR3aa: CSAISGTGGQEQFF
v_gene: TRBV2; abundance: -; j_gene: TRBJ1-5; d_gene: -; CDR3nt: TGTGCCAGCAGTGAATCAAACAGGCAGCCCCAGCATTTT; CDR3aa: CASSESNRQPQHF
v_gene: TRBV7-2; abundance: many; j_gene: TRBJ2-4; d_gene: -; CDR3nt: TGTGCCAGCAGCTTAGAAGCGTTAGCCAAAAACATTCAGTACTTC; CDR3aa: CASSLEALAKNIQYF
v_gene: TRBV29-1; abundance: -; j_gene: TRBJ1-2; d_gene: -; CDR3nt: TGCAGCGTTGGGAGAGGCTACACCTTC; CDR3aa: CSVGRGYTF
v_gene: TRBV29-1; abundance: few; j_gene: TRBJ2-1; d_gene: TRBD2; CDR3nt: TGCAGCGTTGAGGCCAGCGGGAGGTACAATGAGCAGTTCTTC; CDR3aa: CSVEASGRYNEQFF
v_gene: TRBV12-3/TRBV12-4; abundance: many; j_gene: TRBJ2-3; d_gene: TRBD1; CDR3nt: TGTGCCAGCAGTGTAGCCGGGACAGGAGACACAGATACGCAGTATTTT; CDR3aa: CASSVAGTGDTDTQYF
v_gene: TRBV20-1; abundance: many; j_gene: TRBJ1-3; d_gene: TRBD1; CDR3nt: TGCAGTGCTGGCCGCGGGACAGGCCCCTCTGGAAACACCATATATTTT; CDR3aa: CSAGRGTGPSGNTIYF
v_gene: TRBV12-3/TRBV12-4; abundance: many; j_gene: TRBJ2-2; d_gene: -; CDR3nt: TGTGCCAGCAGTCTCGGGGGCAGGGTCCCTGGGGAGCTGTTTTTT; CDR3aa: CASSLGGRVPGELFF
v_gene: TRBV25-1; abundance: few; j_gene: TRBJ1-2; d_gene: -; CDR3nt: TGTGCCAGCAGTGAATCCGGGGTAGCTAACTATGGCTACACCTTC; CDR3aa: CASSESGVANYGYTF
v_gene: TRBV2; abundance: few; j_gene: TRBJ2-3; d_gene: TRBD2; CDR3nt: TGTGCCAGCAGTTCAGGACTAGCGGGGGCCGATACGCAGTATTTT; CDR3aa: CASSSGLAGADTQYF
v_gene: TRBV25-1; abundance: -; j_gene: TRBJ1-4; d_gene: -; CDR3nt: TGTGCCAGCAGTTTTCAGCAGGGTCCCGGAAAACTGTTTTTT; CDR3aa: CASSFQQGPGKLFF
v_gene: TRBV2; abundance: few; j_gene: TRBJ2-7; d_gene: TRBD1; CDR3nt: TGTGCCAGCAGTGGGGACAGGAGGAGGCTCGAGCAGTACTTC; CDR3aa: CASSGDRRRLEQYF
v_gene: TRBV7-8; abundance: many; j_gene: TRBJ2-2; d_gene: -; CDR3nt: TGTGCCAGCAGCCCGTTTACACTGACGGTCAGGACCGGGGAGCTGTTTTTT; CDR3aa: CASSPFTLTVRTGELFF
v_gene: TRBV7-8; abundance: many; j_gene: TRBJ2-2; d_gene: TRBD2; CDR3nt: TGTGCCAGCAGCTTACGGCTAGCGGGGAACACCGGGGAGCTGTTTTTT; CDR3aa: CASSLRLAGNTGELFF
v_gene: TRBV18; abundance: few; j_gene: TRBJ1-2; d_gene: -; CDR3nt: TGTGCCAGCTCACCCGCTCCCAAGAAATTTAACTATGGCTACACCTTC; CDR3aa: CASSPAPKKFNYGYTF
v_gene: TRBV7-8; abundance: few; j_gene: TRBJ2-3; d_gene: TRBD1; CDR3nt: TGTGCCAGCAGCGAACAGGGGGCGGAAGATACGCAGTATTTT; CDR3aa: CASSEQGAEDTQYF
v_gene: TRBV20-1; abundance: few; j_gene: TRBJ2-2; d_gene: -; CDR3nt: TGCAGTGCTAGAGGCCCGAACACCGGGGAGCTGTTTTTT; CDR3aa: CSARGPNTGELFF
v_gene: TRBV12-3/TRBV12-4; abundance: -; j_gene: TRBJ2-1; d_gene: -; CDR3nt: TGTGCCAGCAGTTTGGAGATGAGCCCCTACAATGAGCAGTTCTTC; CDR3aa: CASSLEMSPYNEQFF
v_gene: TRBV10-3; abundance: few; j_gene: TRBJ2-2; d_gene: TRBD2; CDR3nt: TGTGCCATCAGTGAGGTCGGACTAGCGGGAGGTTCCACCGGGGAGCTGTTTTTT; CDR3aa: CAISEVGLAGGSTGELFF
v_gene: TRBV19; abundance: few; j_gene: TRBJ2-1; d_gene: TRBD1; CDR3nt: TGTGCCAGTACCACGACAGGGTTAGTTTACAATGAGCAGTTCTTC; CDR3aa: CASTTTGLVYNEQFF
v_gene: TRBV6-1; abundance: -; j_gene: TRBJ2-1; d_gene: -; CDR3nt: TGTGCCAGCAGTATCCAAGGAGGCAATGAGCAGTTCTTC; CDR3aa: CASSIQGGNEQFF
v_gene: TRBV6-6; abundance: -; j_gene: TRBJ2-7; d_gene: TRBD1; CDR3nt: TGTGCCAGCAGTAAGGGGCAGGGGACAGGGGGCTACGAGCAGTACTTC; CDR3aa: CASSKGQGTGGYEQYF
v_gene: TRBV6-2/TRBV6-3; abundance: -; j_gene: TRBJ2-7; d_gene: -; CDR3nt: TGTGCCAGCGCTGACCCGGGACTCAGCTACGAGCAGTACTTC; CDR3aa: CASADPGLSYEQYF
v_gene: TRBV7-2; abundance: many; j_gene: TRBJ2-4; d_gene: -; CDR3nt: TGTGCCAGCAGCTCGGCGTCCATTAGAGGATACATTCAGTACTTC; CDR3aa: CASSSASIRGYIQYF
v_gene: TRBV7-3; abundance: many; j_gene: TRBJ1-2; d_gene: TRBD1; CDR3nt: TGTGCCAGCAGCCCCCGAAGGGCGGGACAGGGGAACCTTTTAGACACCTTC; CDR3aa: CASSPRRAGQGNLLDTF